This entry lists 17 T cell receptor beta chains sequenced from one sample in a study of T cell repertoires in ileal Crohn's disease. Sequencing used immunoSEQ multiplex PCR; TCRdb keeps in-frame clones, though not all of them. Seen here are 5,000 to 5,500 clones, 80% observed once, and the top ten hold roughly a quarter. Sequenced input: ileal tissue. These receptors originate from an adult with Crohn's disease.

The rearrangement uses TRBV6-1 and TRBJ1-1, with 7 nucleotides matching TRBD1. This CDR3 region has 14 residues. Germline lookup yields CDR1 MNHNS and CDR2 SASEGT. With 6 bases clipped from V and 6 bases from J, the junction kept 10 bases outside the gene matches. Written as DNA, the CDR3 is TGTGCCAGCAGAACAGGGGAGGTGAAGGCTGAAGCTTTCTTT. Amino acids: CASRTGEVKAEAFF.

About this clone: This CDR3 is also generated by other DNA sequences in the sample. V gene TRBV7-2 combines with J gene TRBJ2-7; 8 bases are shared with TRBD2. V trimming: 1 base; J trimming: 0 bases; junction bases outside the gene matches: 2. This CDR3 is 15 amino acids long. Germline V gives CDR1 SGHTA, CDR2 FQGNSA. In DNA form, the CDR3 reads TGTGCCAGCAGCTTAGTCGGGACTAGCTCCTACGAGCAGTACTTC. It yields the protein CASSLVGTSSYEQYF.

In its sample, this clone was seen once. This chain links TRBV5-4 with TRBJ2-7; the match to TRBD1 covers 9 bases. CDR3 length: 17 amino acids. V gave up 7 bases and J gave up 3 bases; unmatched junction bases: 17. The germline CDR1 and CDR2 sequences are SGHNT and YYREEE (reference sequence). As DNA, the CDR3 is TGTGCCAGCGGTTTTGGAGTAAGGACAGGGGTAGTCTACGAGCAGTACTTC. It is translated as CASGFGVRTGVVYEQYF.

The chain couples TRBV10-3 to TRBJ1-1; 7 nucleotides line up with TRBD1. The CDR3 consists of 16 residues. V was clipped by 2 bases and J by 0 bases; unmatched bases: 6. CDR1 and CDR2 (germline): ENHRY, SYGVKD. For the CDR3, the DNA is TGTGCCATCAGTGAGCAAAAGACAGGGTTGAACACTGAAGCTTTCTTT. This encodes CAISEQKTGLNTEAFF.

The rearrangement uses TRBV5-4 and TRBJ1-1, with D uncertain. This CDR3 has 14 amino acids. Trimming stripped 4 bases from V and 0 bases from J, with 10 bases between. Per the germline V gene, CDR1 is SGHNT and CDR2 is YYREEE (reference sequence). Written as DNA, the CDR3 is TGTGCCAGCAGCACCGGGGTAATGAACACTGAAGCTTTCTTT. Amino acids: CASSTGVMNTEAFF.

This clone has just a few counts. This rearrangement joins TRBV7-6 to TRBJ2-7, with D perhaps TRBD1 (6 bases). From germline, CDR1 is SGHVS and CDR2 FNYEAQ. The V end was cut by 4 bases, the J end by 2 bases, with 15 bases between. This CDR3 has 15 residues. For the CDR3, the DNA is TGTGCCAGCAGCTCATCTGGGACACCGGCCTACGAGCAGTACTTC. Its protein is CASSSSGTPAYEQYF.

With regard to this clone: At the DNA level, this CDR3 is encoded by other sequences in the same sample as well. The chain recombines TRBV28 with TRBJ1-5; possible D gene TRBD1, 6 bases. With 9 bases removed from V and 2 bases from J, the gap between germline ends came to 11 bases. Germline lookup yields CDR1 MDHEN and CDR2 SYDVKM. CDR3 length equals 13 residues. The CDR3 DNA is TGTGCCAGTCAGTACAGGGGCAATCAGCCCCAGCATTTT. Translation: CASQYRGNQPQHF.

This chain uses TRBV19 with TRBJ1-3; D perhaps matches TRBD1 (5 bases). The ends were cut back, 5 bases at V and 0 bases at J, with 11 bases in the middle. CDR1 and CDR2 (germline): LNHDA, SQIVND (reference sequence). There are 15 residues in the CDR3. The CDR3 DNA sequence: TGTGCCAGTAGTGTCACAGGCAGCTCTGGAAACACCATATATTTT. Its protein is CASSVTGSSGNTIYF.

The chain employs TRBV5-1 and TRBJ2-5, with 7 bases identical to TRBD1. V lost 4 bases to trimming and J lost 2 bases; unmatched junction nucleotides: 2. The CDR3 spans 13 residues. Per the germline V gene, CDR1 is SGHRS and CDR2 is YFSETQ. CDR3: CASSKGQQETQYF. Here the CDR3 DNA reads TGCGCCAGCAGCAAGGGACAGCAAGAGACCCAGTACTTC. Full variable domain (outside the CDR3, taken from reference TRBV5-1 and TRBJ2-5): KAGVTQTPRYLIKTRGQQVTLSCSPISGHRSVSWYQQTPGQGLQFLFEYFSETQRNKGNFPGRFSGRQFSNSRSEMNVSTLELGDSALYLCASSKGQQETQYFGPGTRLLVL.

The genes are TRBV11-3 and TRBJ2-7; TRBD1 aligns across 10 bases. This CDR3 is built from 16 residues. The junction had 13 bases not matched to a gene; V was cut back by 5 bases and J by 6 bases. Germline V gene lookup returns CDR1 SGHNT and CDR2 YENEEA. The CDR3 DNA reads TGTGCCAGCAGCCAGGGGGACAGGGGTCGGACTGGCGAGCAGTACTTC. It codes for CASSQGDRGRTGEQYF.

A remark on this clone: Other DNA sequences in this specimen translate into the identical CDR3. The rearrangement uses TRBV13 and TRBJ2-7; 12 nucleotides match TRBD2. J gave up 0 bases and V 5 bases, and 2 bases lay outside the gene matches. The CDR3 totals 15 residues. The germline gives CDR1 PRHDT, CDR2 FYEKMQ (reference sequence). The CDR3 region has the DNA TGTGCCAGCAGCCTGACTAGCGGGAGCTCCTACGAGCAGTACTTC. This sequence encodes CASSLTSGSSYEQYF. The variable domain in full, with the rest retrieved from reference TRBV13 and TRBJ2-7, is AAGVIQSPRHLIKEKRETATLKCYPIPRHDTVYWYQQGPGQDPQFLISFYEKMQSDKGSIPDRFSAQQFSDYHSELNMSSLELGDSALYFCASSLTSGSSYEQYFGPGTRLTVT.

In its sample, this clone was seen a few times. The chain employs TRBV9 and TRBJ2-7, with D possibly being TRBD2 (5 bases). This CDR3 has 13 amino acids. V lost 3 bases and J lost 2, with 9 bases in between. Germline V gives CDR1 SGDLS, CDR2 YYNGEE. CDR3 sequence: CASSAGLTYEQYF. The CDR3 nucleotides read TGTGCCAGCAGCGCCGGACTGACCTACGAGCAGTACTTC.

This chain joins TRBV4-1 and TRBJ2-7, with no clear D. Trimming shortened V by 0 bases and J by 5 bases, and 11 bases separated the two germline ends. CDR3 length: 14 residues. In germline, CDR1 is MGHRA, CDR2 YSYEKL. The CDR3 is CASSQDLRRDEQYF. DNA for the CDR3: TGCGCCAGCAGCCAAGATTTGAGACGGGACGAGCAGTACTTC.

This clone appeared once. The chain is built from TRBV5-6 and TRBJ2-5; TRBD2 agrees at 8 bases. The J call may not be correct, given that the DNA end is closer to TRBJ2-7. This CDR3 has 16 residues. Germline CDR1 is SGHDT and CDR2 is YYEEEE. The CDR3 loop is CASTPKGGRSDYEQYF. CDR3 nucleotides: TGTGCCAGCACCCCGAAGGGCGGGAGGTCCGACTACGAGCAGTACTTC.

This clone has only a few counts. The V and J genes are TRBV27 and TRBJ2-5; 11 nucleotides line up with TRBD2. The CDR3 has 16 residues. Looked up from germline, CDR1 is MNHEY and CDR2 is SMNVEV (reference sequence). V lost 1 base, J lost 2 bases, and 3 bases stayed unmatched. The CDR3 bases are TGTGCCAGCAGTTTATTTAGCGGGGGGGCACAAGAGACCCAGTACTTC. Translation: CASSLFSGGAQETQYF.

The V gene is TRBV19, the J gene TRBJ2-2, with D perhaps matching TRBD1 (5 bases). The V gene's germline CDR1 is LNHDA and CDR2 SQIVND (reference sequence). V was cut by 3 bases and J by 2 bases, with 28 bases left in between. The CDR3 runs 21 residues. CDR3 in DNA: TGTGCCAGTAGTATCCTTACGGCCTCAGGGTCCCAGAAGGTTAACACCGGGGAGCTGTTTTTT. Translation gives CASSILTASGSQKVNTGELFF.

The gene calls are TRBV5-4 and TRBJ2-7; maybe TRBD1 (6 bases). Trimming cost V 4 bases and J 7 bases, with 21 bases left between them. The length of the CDR3 is 15 residues. Germline V gene lookup returns CDR1 SGHNT and CDR2 YYREEE (reference sequence). CDR3 amino acids: CASSREPTGIGEQYF. CDR3 nucleotide sequence: TGTGCCAGCAGCCGAGAACCGACAGGAATAGGGGAGCAGTACTTC.